This is a list of T cell receptor beta chains from one sample in a study of Graves' ophthalmopathy and Graves' hyperthyroidism. In TCRdb, the multiplex PCR reads were re-called with MiXCR into one record per CDR3 protein. The sample includes about 1.1 million distinct CDR3 sequences, roughly 35% of them seen just once. What was sequenced was peripheral blood or thyroid tissue (not recorded which). Every receptor here comes from an adult man with Graves' hyperthyroidism. Each CDR3 is given with its conserved first and last residue. The D gene is left open where the match is weak. For some rows the clone size is stated as once, few or many, or as a class when expanded; others skip it.

-	TRBV20-1	TRBJ1-5	few	TGCAGTGTGCAAAGTGGGGATCAGCCCCAGCATTTT	CSVQSGDQPQHF
-	TRBV6-2/TRBV6-3	TRBJ2-7	few	TGTGCCAGCAGTAGGGCGGGTACCTACGAGCAGTACTTC	CASSRAGTYEQYF
-	TRBV7-2	TRBJ2-7	-	TGTGCCAGCAGCCCCCCCCTCGTGGCGGGCCTGAGCTCCTACGAGCAGTACTTC	CASSPPLVAGLSSYEQYF
-	TRBV2	TRBJ2-5	-	TGTGCCAGCAGTGAGGGCGATGGGGAGACCCAGTACTTC	CASSEGDGETQYF
TRBD2	TRBV7-8	TRBJ2-7	many	TGTGCCAGCAGCCACGGACTAGCGGGCAACTACGAGCAGTACTTC	CASSHGLAGNYEQYF
-	TRBV6-1	TRBJ1-2	few	TGTGCCAGCAGTTACGAGGGGGGGTGGAGAAACGGCTACACCTTC	CASSYEGGWRNGYTF
-	TRBV24-1	TRBJ2-2	-	TGTGCCACCAGTGATTGGGTTCCAGGGAATGTTCCCACCGGGGAGCTGTCTTTT	CATSDWVPGNVPTGELSF
TRBD2	TRBV25-1	TRBJ2-5	-	TGTGCCAGCAGTGACCCAAGACTAGCGGGGACCCAAGAGACCCAGTACTTC	CASSDPRLAGTQETQYF
-	TRBV15	TRBJ2-5	-	TGTGCCACCAGCAGAGATGAGGGGAAAGAGACCCAGTACTTC	CATSRDEGKETQYF
-	TRBV7-9	TRBJ2-7	few	TGTGCCAGCAGCTTCCAAGACATTTACGACGAGCAGTACTTC	CASSFQDIYDEQYF
-	TRBV6-1	TRBJ1-5	-	TGTGCCAGCAGTGAAGGGGGCAGGAGCTATAGCAATCAGCCCCAGCATTTT	CASSEGGRSYSNQPQHF
TRBD1	TRBV29-1	TRBJ1-5	once	TGCAGCGGGGGACAGGGGGCAAGAGAGCCCCAGCATTTT	CSGGQGAREPQHF
TRBD1	TRBV6-5	TRBJ1-6	-	TGTGCCAGCAGTGACGCGACCCCGACAGGGGAGGGGTCACCCCTCCACTTT	CASSDATPTGEGSPLHF
-	TRBV19	TRBJ1-5	once	TGTGCCAGTGAGGACAACAGCAATCAGCCCCAGCATTTT	CASEDNSNQPQHF
-	TRBV7-9	TRBJ1-3	few	TGTGCCAGCAGACCTCACTTTACAGAGCCCTCTGGAAACACCATATATTTT	CASRPHFTEPSGNTIYF
-	TRBV29-1	TRBJ2-2	many	TGCAGCGTTCTGCGTAGCGCCGGGGAGCTGTTTTTT	CSVLRSAGELFF
TRBD1	TRBV29-1	TRBJ1-2	-	TGCAGCGTCCCGAGGACAGGGGAACACTATGGCTACACCTTC	CSVPRTGEHYGYTF
-	TRBV6-5	TRBJ1-4	many	TGTGCCAGCAGCCACGGTGGCGGATATCGGGGTGAAAAACTGTTTTTT	CASSHGGGYRGEKLFF
-	TRBV3-1	TRBJ1-5	few	TGTGCCAGCAGCCACAAGAAGGGAGTCGGTCAGCCCCAGCATTTT	CASSHKKGVGQPQHF
-	TRBV12-3/TRBV12-4	TRBJ1-2	few	TGTGCCAGCAGTTTGCTATCAGGGTATGGCTACACCTTC	CASSLLSGYGYTF
TRBD1	TRBV15	TRBJ1-2	-	TGTGCCACCAGCAGAAAGGGACAGGGGGCGGGGTTACGAGGCTACACCTTC	CATSRKGQGAGLRGYTF
-	TRBV2	TRBJ2-1	-	TGTGCCAGCAAGGATAGCTTCAATGAGCAGTTCTTC	CASKDSFNEQFF
-	TRBV7-9	TRBJ2-5	many	TGTGCCAGCAGCTTAGTTAAAACTAGCAGCGTGAAGACCCAGTACTTC	CASSLVKTSSVKTQYF
-	TRBV10-3	TRBJ1-2	many	TGTGCCATCAGTGAGTTCACAGGGCGGAACTATGGCTACACCTTC	CAISEFTGRNYGYTF